This T cell receptor (beta chain) was captured by sequencing in a study of T-cell memory formation after mild COVID-19. Study observations and caveats: Later expanders leaned CD4+, whereas day 15 to 85 contracting clones were balanced CD4/CD8. The CD4+ clones that contracted clustered mainly within CM and EM, and the CD8+ clones concentrated in EMRA. Specificity for SARS-CoV-2 was not confirmed among the second-wave clones peaking on day 37.

TCRdb analysed the 5' RACE reads with MiXCR anew, one entry per CDR3 protein. The table lists about 360,000 distinct CDR3 sequences, 13% to 15% of them singletons. This clonotype was counted between two and nine times. The antigen is unknown. V was pared by 6 bases and J by 5 bases, with 8 bases of the junction left unmatched. Germline V gene sequence: CDR1 ENHRY, CDR2 SYGVKD. The CDR3 runs to 14 residues. V is TRBV10-3 and J is TRBJ2-5, with 8 positions matching TRBD2. This receptor was taken from a man aged 18 to 29 who had mild COVID-19 (a few samples of this study predate the infection). Cell type and time point are not known. The sample taken for sequencing was PBMCs or a T cell subset sorted from them (not recorded which). For the CDR3, the DNA is TGTGCCATCAGCCCTCCGGGAGGGATGGAGACCCAGTACTTC. Protein product: CAISPPGGMETQYF.